Sequencing of this TCR beta chain was carried out in a study of blood T cell repertoires in COVID-19. Study overall: Symptom resolution, clearance, or two negative PCRs marked the recovered donors of Cohort 3.

Original analysis: Estimation of nucleated cell counts was performed using reference gene primer amplification. Measured with immunoSEQ multiplex PCR; TCRdb has only the in-frame clones, and not every one. Clone size and the V and J calls come from that table; the DNA yielded D and trimming. The sample has 300,000 to 450,000 clones; more than 70% are singletons. Across about two dozen US areas, participants ranged in age from roughly 18 to 95 years. Trimming removed 4 bases at V and 6 bases at J, with 19 bases between. The CDR3 sequence is 16 residues long. Germline CDR1 SGHTS, CDR2 YDEGEE. V usage is TRBV5-8 and J usage is TRBJ2-2; possible D gene TRBD2, 6 bases. This TCR came from a man aged 35 to 55 in a cohort exposed to, infected with or recovered from COVID-19 (not recorded which). Sequenced sample: PBMCs or T cells enriched from blood (not recorded which). This CDR3 reads CASSQQPGDSAGELFF. The CDR3 DNA follows: TGTGCCAGCAGCCAACAACCGGGGGATTCGGCCGGGGAGCTGTTTTTT. The whole variable domain, filled in from reference TRBV5-8 and TRBJ2-2, reads EAGVTQSPTHLIKTRGQQATLRCSPISGHTSVYWYQQALGLGLQFLLWYDEGEERNRGNFPPRFSGRQFPNYSSELNVNALELEDSALYLCASSQQPGDSAGELFFGEGSRLTVL.